What follows are 2 T cell receptor beta chains derived from one specimen sequenced in a study of beta chain features in type 1 diabetes (dated by TCRdb to 2016 to 2019). Library creation used the immunoSEQ multiplex PCR assay. The High Capacity cDNA Reverse Transcription Kit was used to reverse transcribe all of the isolated RNA, meaning that expressed TCRB transcripts were what got sequenced. TCRdb carries this immuneACCESS record with in-frame sequences only. Its versions omit some clonotypes, under half of them owing to an unresolved V gene in the studies checked, with the rest unexplained. In this sample the table shows around 430,000 clones, roughly 30% of which occur a single time. Almost 0.065% of the sample comes from the top ten. Sequencing used naive CD4+ T cells from blood. What this sample's cell subset or site label stands for: true naive CD4+ T cells. Every receptor here comes from a man between 18 and 29 years old in good health.

This clone showed up just a few times. This chain connects TRBV11-2 to TRBJ1-1; 7 nucleotides line up with TRBD1. The CDR3 runs to 14 residues. Per germline, CDR1 SGHAT and CDR2 FQNNGV. V was clipped by 5 bases and J by 1 base; unmatched bases: 4. The CDR3 DNA reads as TGTGCCAGCAGCCCAGGGGGTTGGAACACTGAAGCTTTCTTT. Residues: CASSPGGWNTEAFF.

There are a few counts of this clone. The chain links TRBV29-1 to TRBJ2-3, with D uncertain. Germline CDR1 is SQVTM and CDR2 is ANQGSEA. The CDR3 runs 12 residues. With 1 base removed from V and 6 bases from J, the gap between germline ends came to 8 bases. In nucleotides, the CDR3 is TGCAGCGTTGAAGCAGCGACGGATACGCAGTATTTT. Protein sequence: CSVEAATDTQYF.